The source of this TCR beta chain is a study of monozygotic twins with inflammatory bowel disease. Germline values: CDR1 SGHRS, CDR2 YFSETQ. CDR3 length: 14 amino acids. Study-wide results and caveats: The results supported no single strong signal or clonotype associated with IBD.

TCRdb reanalyzed the 5' RACE reads, giving one entry per CDR3 protein sequence and no DNA. This sample's table has 300,000 to 350,000 distinct CDR3 sequences. Details on this clonotype: No antigen is known for it.

The chain couples TRBV5-1 to TRBJ2-7; absent DNA, TCRdb's TRBD1 call cannot be checked. The source material was blood. The origin of this receptor is a human donor with ulcerative colitis or Crohn's disease, or a healthy co-twin of an affected twin (not recorded which). CDR3 loop: CASSWGTARYEQYF. Variable domain in full (rest from reference TRBV5-1 and TRBJ2-7): KAGVTQTPRYLIKTRGQQVTLSCSPISGHRSVSWYQQTPGQGLQFLFEYFSETQRNKGNFPGRFSGRQFSNSRSEMNVSTLELGDSALYLCASSWGTARYEQYFGPGTRLTVT.